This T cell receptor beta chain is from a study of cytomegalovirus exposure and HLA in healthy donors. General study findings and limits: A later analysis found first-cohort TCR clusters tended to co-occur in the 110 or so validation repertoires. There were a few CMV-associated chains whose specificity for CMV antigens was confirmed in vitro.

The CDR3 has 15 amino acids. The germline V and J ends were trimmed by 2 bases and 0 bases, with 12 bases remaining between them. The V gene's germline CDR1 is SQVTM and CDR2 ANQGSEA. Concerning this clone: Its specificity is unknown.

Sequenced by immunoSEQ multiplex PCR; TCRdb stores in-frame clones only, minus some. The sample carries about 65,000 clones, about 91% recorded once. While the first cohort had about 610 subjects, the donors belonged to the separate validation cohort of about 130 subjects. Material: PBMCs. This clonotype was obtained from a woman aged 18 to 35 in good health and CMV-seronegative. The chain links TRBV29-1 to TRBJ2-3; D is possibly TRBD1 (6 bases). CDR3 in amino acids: CSVERGTTSTDTQYF. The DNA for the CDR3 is TGCAGCGTTGAAAGAGGGACAACTAGCACAGATACGCAGTATTTT.